The 17 T cell receptor beta chains listed next were all sequenced from one sample in a study of T cell repertoires in cytomegalovirus infection. TCRdb fed the reads into MiXCR, producing one record per CDR3 protein. The sample shows 310,000 or so distinct CDR3 sequences, about 9.1% of them seen only once. The material sequenced was PBMCs. Receptors originate from a human donor in good health (CMV status not recorded). Some clones in this sample may be carry-over from other donors' samples.

This clonotype was counted ten times or more. The chain is built from TRBV28 and TRBJ2-7; D remains ambiguous. There are 14 residues in the CDR3. Deletions cut 6 bases from V and 2 bases from J, with 14 bases between. Germline V gene sequence: CDR1 MDHEN, CDR2 SYDVKM. CDR3 loop: CASSGGAVPYEQYV. The CDR3 coding sequence is TGTGCCAGCAGCGGCGGTGCGGTCCCCTACGAGCAGTACGTC.

The V gene is TRBV5-4, the J gene TRBJ1-2; no reliable D call. The length of the CDR3 is 15 residues. Germline-derived CDR1 and CDR2 are SGHNT and YYREEE (reference sequence). With 0 bases removed from V and 8 bases from J, the gap between germline ends came to 17 bases. As DNA, the CDR3 is TGTGCCAGCAGCTTGGTAGGACGGCCCCAAGGGGGCTACACCTTC. This codes for CASSLVGRPQGGYTF.

This clonotype was detected ten times or more. The genes are TRBV18 and TRBJ1-1; 9 positions agree with TRBD1. J lost 4 bases, V lost 6 bases, and 12 bases had no gene match. The CDR3 length is 16 residues. The germline CDR1 and CDR2 sequences are KGHSH and LQKENI. The CDR3 nucleotides read TGTGCCAGCTCCCAAGAGGTTACAGGGGGCGTCACTGAAGCTTTCTTT. Its translation is CASSQEVTGGVTEAFF.

This clonotype was seen many times. The rearrangement joins TRBV28 to TRBJ1-1, with unresolved D. There are 15 residues in the CDR3. Germline CDR1 is MDHEN and CDR2 is SYDVKM. The germline V and J ends were trimmed by 6 bases and 5 bases, with 19 bases remaining between them. CDR3 protein: CASSLRAPGRTEAFF. The DNA for the CDR3 is TGTGCCAGCAGCCTCCGGGCCCCCGGACGGACTGAAGCTTTCTTT.

This clonotype was recorded at least ten times. This rearrangement joins TRBV5-6 to TRBJ2-7; D could derive from TRBD1 or TRBD2 (5 bases each). V was shortened by 4 bases and J by 2 bases, with 10 bases between the two germline ends. The length of the CDR3 is 13 residues. Germline assignment: CDR1 SGHDT and CDR2 YYEEEE. The CDR3 coding sequence is TGTGCCAGCAGCCGGGACCCAACCTACGAGCAGTACTTC. Its translation: CASSRDPTYEQYF.

This clonotype was seen at least ten times. V usage is TRBV5-4 and J usage is TRBJ1-1; D may be TRBD1 (6 bases). CDR1 is SGHNT, CDR2 YYREEE, per germline (reference sequence). The CDR3 is made up of 12 amino acids. V was trimmed by 4 bases and J by 6 bases, leaving 10 bases between them. For the CDR3, the DNA is TGTGCCAGCAGCCCCGACAGGTCTGAAGCTTTCTTT. Protein sequence: CASSPDRSEAFF.

This clonotype was recorded many times. This chain connects TRBV6-5 to TRBJ2-7; 8 nucleotides match TRBD1. V shed 4 bases and J 2 bases; nucleotides not matched to a gene: 7. This CDR3 has 15 amino acids. The germline V gene has CDR1 MNHEY and CDR2 SVGAGI. As DNA, the CDR3 is TGTGCCAGCAGTTTTCGGACAGGGAGAGCCTACGAGCAGTACTTC. This gives the protein CASSFRTGRAYEQYF.

This clonotype was seen repeatedly, ten times or more. The chain uses TRBV6-5 and TRBJ1-6; 9 bases fit TRBD1. J lost 10 bases, V lost 6 bases, and 13 bases had no gene match. The CDR3 extends over 16 amino acids. Germline CDR1 reads MNHEY; CDR2 reads SVGAGI. The CDR3 protein is CASSWDSGQGSSPLHF. For the CDR3, the DNA is TGTGCCAGCAGCTGGGACTCGGGACAGGGCAGCTCACCCCTCCACTTT.

This clonotype was counted many times. The chain combines TRBV20-1 with TRBJ2-6; D is perhaps TRBD1 (6 bases). Germline-derived CDR1 and CDR2 are DFQATT and SNEGSKA (reference sequence). The CDR3 covers 16 residues. Trimming left V 5 bases short and J 0 bases short, with 14 bases between. Written as DNA, the CDR3 is TGCAGTGCTTTACAGGGATCCCCCTCTGGGGCCAACGTCCTGACTTTC. The encoded protein is CSALQGSPSGANVLTF.

This clonotype showed up just a few times. The chain joins TRBV3-1 to TRBJ1-1, with a weak D call TRBD1 (5 bases). V dropped 2 bases and J dropped 8 bases, with 12 bases sitting between them. Per the germline V gene, CDR1 is LGHDT and CDR2 is YNNKEL (reference sequence). The CDR3 extends over 13 amino acids. CDR3 coding DNA: TGTGCCAGCAGCCAATCTGGAACAGGCGAAGCTTTCTTT. It translates to CASSQSGTGEAFF.

This clonotype was seen many times. The rearrangement uses TRBV20-1 and TRBJ2-5; TRBD1 aligns across 8 bases. The V gene's germline CDR1 is DFQATT and CDR2 SNEGSKA (reference sequence). This CDR3 region has 13 residues. The V and J ends lost 4 bases and 2 bases, in that order; junction bases with no gene match: 3. DNA of the CDR3: TGCAGTGCTAAAGGACAGGGACAAGAGACCCAGTACTTC. The encoded protein is CSAKGQGQETQYF.

This clonotype was observed many times. V gene TRBV10-3 combines with J gene TRBJ2-7; TRBD1 matches at 9 bases. Germline CDR1 is ENHRY and CDR2 is SYGVKD. Unmatched junction bases numbered 5, after V lost 3 bases and J lost 5 bases. The CDR3 has 14 amino acids. The CDR3, as DNA: TGTGCCATCAGTGACGGGACAGGGTCCAACGAGCAGTACGTC. It specifies CAISDGTGSNEQYV.

This clonotype was found many times. This rearrangement joins TRBV12-5 to TRBJ1-5; TRBD1 aligns across 7 bases. CDR1 is LGHNT and CDR2 is FRNRAP in the germline V gene. The CDR3 extends over 11 amino acids. The J segment lost 12 bases and the V segment lost 4 bases, leaving 3 bases of the junction unmatched. CDR3 nucleotide sequence: TGTGCTAGTGGTTCGACAGGGATCCAGCATTTT. Translated: CASGSTGIQHF.

The table lists this clonotype with many counts. This chain joins TRBV6-1 and TRBJ1-3; tentatively, D is TRBD1 (5 bases). V was cut by 7 bases and J by 4 bases, with 14 bases left in between. Germline CDR1 and CDR2: MNHNS and SASEGT. This CDR3 has 14 amino acids. The DNA for the CDR3 is TGTGCCAGCATAATTCGAGCAGGGGGAAACACCATATATTTT. This codes for CASIIRAGGNTIYF.

This clonotype was seen a few times. This chain links TRBV2 with TRBJ1-1; D call uncertain. Trimming removed 10 bases from V and 5 bases from J, with 20 bases in between. Germline CDR1 SNHLY, CDR2 FYNNEI. The CDR3 consists of 14 residues. The CDR3 region is CATPSGGAGTEAFF. The CDR3 DNA reads as TGTGCCACCCCGTCTGGTGGTGCGGGAACTGAAGCTTTCTTT.

This clonotype came up many times. The chain combines TRBV7-6 with TRBJ2-7; TRBD1 agrees at 7 bases. The J segment lost 1 base and the V segment lost 8 bases, leaving 8 bases of the junction unmatched. The CDR3 is 14 amino acids. Germline CDR1 and CDR2: SGHVS and FNYEAQ. The CDR3, as DNA: TGTGCCAGCCGCCGGGACAGTCATTCCTACGAGCAGTACTTC. This codes for CASRRDSHSYEQYF.

There are many counts of this clonotype. The rearrangement uses TRBV6-1 and TRBJ2-1; 12 nucleotides align to TRBD1. The V gene's germline CDR1 is MNHNS and CDR2 SASEGT. After removal of 5 bases from V and 2 bases from J, the junction contained 4 bases not matched to a gene. CDR3 size: 16 residues. The CDR3 protein is CASSLGQGAPYNEQFF. CDR3 bases: TGTGCCAGCAGTCTGGGACAGGGGGCACCCTACAATGAGCAGTTCTTC.